Below, 18 T cell receptor beta chains from the same sample are listed, as sequenced in a study of cytomegalovirus exposure and HLA in healthy donors. Researchers ran the PCR with 60 Vbeta and 13 Jbeta primers. Clones were sequenced by immunoSEQ multiplex PCR, and TCRdb holds only the in-frame ones, with some missing. The sample yields 95,000 to 150,000 clones, about 80% seen once. Sequenced sample: PBMCs. The receptors were gathered from a female donor in good health and CMV-seropositive.

The CDR3 spells CAWSKRDKNTEAFF. The CDR3 nucleotides read TGTGCCTGGAGTAAACGGGACAAGAACACTGAAGCTTTCTTT. The chain combines TRBV30 with TRBJ1-1; possible D gene TRBD1, 6 bases. Germline V gives CDR1 GTSNPN, CDR2 SVGIG (reference sequence). This CDR3 spans 14 amino acids. The V gene lost 2 bases and the J gene lost 1 base, with 11 bases spanning the gap. The whole variable domain, filled in from reference TRBV30 and TRBJ1-1, reads SQTIHQWPATLVQPVGSPLSLECTVEGTSNPNLYWYRQAAGRGLQLLFYSVGIGQISSEVPQNLSASRPQDRQFILSSKKLLLSDSGFYLCAWSKRDKNTEAFFGQGTRLTVV.

V is TRBV6-5 and J is TRBJ2-5; D call uncertain. Judging by the DNA end, TRBJ2-7 fits better; the J call may be wrong. This CDR3 contains 13 residues. The V gene's germline CDR1 is MNHEY and CDR2 SVGAGI. As DNA, the CDR3 is TGTGCCAGCAGTTACTCGTCTCGGTCCGAGCAGTACTTC. It yields the protein CASSYSSRSEQYF.

This clone was observed a handful of times. The genes are TRBV6-1 and TRBJ1-2; 9 bases match TRBD1. Per the germline V gene, CDR1 is MNHNS and CDR2 is SASEGT. Losses at the gene ends were 3 bases for V and 5 bases for J; bases not matched to a gene: 1. The CDR3 is 13 amino acids. The CDR3 nucleotides are TGTGCCAGCAGTGAGACAGGGGGATATGGCTACACCTTC. Protein product: CASSETGGYGYTF.

J is TRBJ2-3 and V is TRBV29-1, with TRBD1 matching 7 bases. This CDR3 is 14 amino acids long. V lost 1 base to trimming and J lost 1 base; unmatched junction nucleotides: 2. CDR1 and CDR2 from the germline V gene are SQVTM and ANQGSEA. CDR3 sequence reads: CSVEGDRGTDTQYF. In DNA form, the CDR3 reads TGCAGCGTTGAAGGCGACAGGGGCACAGATACGCAGTATTTT.

This clone was seen only once. CDR3 amino acids: CASSRTSQETQYF. CDR3 DNA: TGTGCCAGTAGTAGGACTTCACAAGAGACCCAGTACTTC. The rearrangement links TRBV19 to TRBJ2-5; maybe TRBD2 (5 bases). V lost 4 bases and J 2 bases, leaving 8 bases between the germline ends. This CDR3 has 13 residues. Germline V gene lookup returns CDR1 LNHDA and CDR2 SQIVND (reference sequence).

The CDR3 reads CASSLQGYNQPQHF. CDR3 sequence (DNA): TGTGCCAGCAGTCTTCAGGGGTACAATCAGCCCCAGCATTTT. The genes are TRBV6-5 and TRBJ1-5; tentatively, D is TRBD1 (6 bases). CDR1 and CDR2 from the germline V gene are MNHEY and SVGAGI. The CDR3 extends over 14 amino acids. Trimming removed 5 bases at V and 3 bases at J, with 11 bases between.

The V call is TRBV19, the J call TRBJ2-7; the D gene is possibly TRBD1 (6 bases). Trimming left V 3 bases short and J 5 bases short, with 11 bases between. The CDR3 length is 13 residues. Germline V gene lookup returns CDR1 LNHDA and CDR2 SQIVND (reference sequence). The CDR3 DNA is TGTGCCAGTAGTATCGGGACAAAGAACGAGCAGTACTTC. Translating it yields CASSIGTKNEQYF.

The chain has TRBV30 and TRBJ1-4; 8 nucleotides align to TRBD1. Germline lookup yields CDR1 GTSNPN and CDR2 SVGIG (reference sequence). The CDR3 length is 16 residues. With 4 bases clipped from V and 5 bases from J, the junction kept 12 bases outside the gene matches. DNA of the CDR3: TGTGCCTGGACCGAAGGGCGTCGGACAGGGAATGAAAAACTGTTTTTT. Protein: CAWTEGRRTGNEKLFF. The variable domain in full, with the rest retrieved from reference TRBV30 and TRBJ1-4, is SQTIHQWPATLVQPVGSPLSLECTVEGTSNPNLYWYRQAAGRGLQLLFYSVGIGQISSEVPQNLSASRPQDRQFILSSKKLLLSDSGFYLCAWTEGRRTGNEKLFFGSGTQLSVL.

V is TRBV7-2 and J is TRBJ2-5, with TRBD1 matching over 9 bases. J gave up 2 bases and V 5 bases, and 9 bases lay outside the gene matches. This CDR3 has 16 residues. Per the germline V gene, CDR1 is SGHTA and CDR2 is FQGNSA. For the CDR3, the DNA is TGTGCCAGCAGCCCACAGGGGGCGCGAGGTCAAGAGACCCAGTACTTC. Translating it yields CASSPQGARGQETQYF.

The chain uses TRBV12-5 and TRBJ1-5; weak D call: TRBD1 (6 bases). Germline V CDR1 and CDR2: LGHNT, FRNRAP. The length of the CDR3 is 13 residues. V was trimmed by 3 bases and J by 7 bases, leaving 10 bases between them. In DNA form, the CDR3 reads TGTGCTAGTGGTTTAGGGCAGGGGCAGCCCCAGCATTTT. Protein sequence: CASGLGQGQPQHF.

The chain links TRBV15 to TRBJ2-3, with 8 bases aligning to TRBD1. Germline V gene sequence: CDR1 LNHNV, CDR2 YYDKDF (reference sequence). The CDR3 sequence is 16 residues long. Trimming cost V 0 bases and J 4 bases; bases outside gene matches: 6. Here the CDR3 reads CATSRDYTGGADTQYF. The CDR3 coding sequence is TGTGCCACCAGCAGAGATTATACAGGGGGAGCAGATACGCAGTATTTT.

The chain links TRBV29-1 to TRBJ2-7; D call uncertain. Germline CDR1 and CDR2: SQVTM and ANQGSEA. CDR3 length: 14 residues. Trimming removed 5 bases at V and 0 bases at J, with 14 bases between. The CDR3 protein is CSVSHSLTSYEQYF. CDR3 bases: TGCAGCGTTTCCCATAGCCTTACCTCCTACGAGCAGTACTTC.

The chain has TRBV6-5 and TRBJ1-2; 7 bases are shared with TRBD1. Germline-derived CDR1 and CDR2 are MNHEY and SVGAGI. There are 16 residues in the CDR3. With V trimmed by 0 bases and J by 0 bases, 4 bases remained unmatched. CDR3 sequence reads: CASSYSGQTTNYGYTF. As DNA, the CDR3 is TGTGCCAGCAGTTACTCGGGACAGACGACTAACTATGGCTACACCTTC.

This clone showed up just once. The CDR3 DNA is TGTGCCAGCACTGGTAATCCTCGGGGTAATTCACCCCTCCACTTT. It encodes CASTGNPRGNSPLHF. The chain combines TRBV2 with TRBJ1-6, with unresolved D. The CDR3 loop spans 15 amino acids. The germline gives CDR1 SNHLY, CDR2 FYNNEI. V was cut by 7 bases and J by 6 bases, with 16 bases left in between.

The J gene is TRBJ1-3, the V gene TRBV9, with a tentative D call TRBD1 (5 bases). The CDR3 has 14 residues. Trimming took off 0 bases at V and 2 bases at J, with 6 bases between the two ends. The germline V gene encodes CDR1 SGDLS and CDR2 YYNGEE. The CDR3 bases are TGTGCCAGCAGCGTAGGCAGGGCTGGAAACACCATATATTTT. The encoded protein is CASSVGRAGNTIYF.

V is TRBV5-4 and J is TRBJ2-5; 9 nucleotides agree with TRBD2. Germline CDR1 is SGHNT and CDR2 is YYREEE (reference sequence). The CDR3 spans 17 residues. Unmatched junction bases numbered 13, after V lost 2 bases and J lost 5 bases. The DNA for the CDR3 is TGTGCCAGCAGCTTTGGAGGTGGGCGGGGGGGGCTCGAGACCCAGTACTTC. Protein sequence: CASSFGGGRGGLETQYF.

V usage is TRBV4-1 and J usage is TRBJ1-4, with a possible D match to TRBD1 (5 bases). The V gene's germline CDR1 is MGHRA and CDR2 YSYEKL. The CDR3 extends over 16 amino acids. Trimming stripped 7 bases from V and 6 bases from J, with 21 bases between. The CDR3 bases are TGCGCCAGCAACCCGAATACAGGTCCTGGGGATGAAAAACTGTTTTTT. Translation: CASNPNTGPGDEKLFF.

This clone was counted between two and nine times. This chain connects TRBV5-6 to TRBJ2-1; possible D gene TRBD2, 6 bases. V was trimmed by 7 bases and J by 0 bases, leaving 14 bases between them. CDR1 and CDR2 from the germline V gene are SGHDT and YYEEEE. The CDR3 contains 15 residues. CDR3 sequence: CASWTLGSSYNEQFF. The CDR3 DNA reads as TGTGCCAGCTGGACTCTCGGGAGCTCCTACAATGAGCAGTTCTTC.